The source of this TCR beta chain is a study of blood T cell repertoires in COVID-19. In the study overall: T cells, B-cell-depleted T cells, or PBMCs provided the cDNA or gDNA that served as material.

V was clipped by 3 bases and J by 4 bases; unmatched bases: 8. Germline lookup yields CDR1 LNHDA and CDR2 SQIVND (reference sequence). This CDR3 region has 15 residues. Authors' analysis steps: Counts of nucleated cells, estimated from reference gene primer amplification, were obtained. Profiling relied on immunoSEQ multiplex PCR, and the TCRdb table lists in-frame clones only, not all of them. V and J calls plus clone size are reproduced from that table; the DNA served to infer D and trimming. In the table there are fewer than 150,000 clones, 85% of which are singletons. The Seattle site enrolled patients during active infection and followed them longitudinally.

This receptor was taken from a woman aged 55-70 years with COVID-19, enrolled during active disease. V usage is TRBV19 and J usage is TRBJ2-7; 8 bases are a match to TRBD2. Sequencing was done on a sample of peripheral blood. As DNA, the CDR3 is TGTGCCAGTAGTATCCCCCGGGGGGGGATATACGAGCAGTACTTC. This translates into CASSIPRGGIYEQYF.